This entry describes one T cell receptor (beta chain). Here immunoSEQ multiplex PCR was the method, and the copy in TCRdb shows in-frame clones only, minus some. The data show 2 million to 2.5 million clones, approximately 90% seen once. The sample is drawn from a study of shared clonotypes between healthy human individuals. There are 16 residues in the CDR3. V was pared by 7 bases and J by 3 bases, with 11 bases of the junction left unmatched. From germline, CDR1 is SGHVS and CDR2 FQNEAQ. Sequencing was performed on naive CD4+ T cells from PBMCs. Subset given: CD45RA+ positively selected. The gene calls are TRBV7-8 and TRBJ2-3, with TRBD1 matching over 9 bases. The clonotype comes from a young man in good health. Some clones in this sample may be carry-over from other donors' samples. CDR3 in DNA: TGTGCCAGCACCTCAAGGGACAGGGTTGGGACAGATACGCAGTATTTT. Its protein is CASTSRDRVGTDTQYF.